This is a list of T cell receptor beta chains from one sample in a study of shared clonotypes between healthy human individuals. Here immunoSEQ multiplex PCR was the method, and the copy in TCRdb shows in-frame clones only, minus some. The sample includes 1,500,000 or so clones, about 96% of them seen just once. Material for sequencing was naive CD4+ T cells sorted from blood. The receptors originated from a man aged 25 to 40 in good health. Both conserved end residues are part of each CDR3. Fields, in order: J gene, D gene, V gene, clone size, CDR3 protein, CDR3 DNA. D genes are given only for firm matches. Size values are once, few and many counts, or a class for expanded clones, and some rows have none.

>TRBJ1-1|.|TRBV15|.
CATSRDLPGRGNTEAFF
TGTGCCACCAGCAGAGATTTGCCCGGGAGGGGGAACACTGAAGCTTTCTTT
>TRBJ1-4|.|TRBV28|.
CAIAVAADATNEKLFF
TGTGCCATTGCGGTGGCAGCCGATGCAACTAATGAAAAACTGTTTTTT
>TRBJ2-2|TRBD2|TRBV5-4|.
CASSRGLDLPGTGELFF
TGTGCCAGCAGCAGGGGACTAGATCTACCCGGCACCGGGGAGCTGTTTTTT
>TRBJ1-4|TRBD1|TRBV4-3|.
CASSQARRGQNEKLFF
TGCGCCAGCAGCCAAGCCCGCAGGGGGCAGAATGAAAAACTGTTTTTT
>TRBJ2-1|TRBD2|TRBV9|.
CASSVYGGRPYNEQFF
TGTGCCAGCAGCGTCTATGGCGGGAGGCCCTACAATGAGCAGTTCTTC
>TRBJ2-1|.|TRBV15|.
CATSAPSFVQFF
TGTGCCACCAGCGCTCCTAGCTTTGTGCAGTTCTTC
>TRBJ2-5|TRBD1|TRBV25-1|.
CASSGVRDRTWETQYF
TGTGCCAGCAGTGGGGTCCGGGACAGGACTTGGGAGACCCAGTACTTC
>TRBJ2-3|TRBD2|TRBV6-1|.
CASSGLAGNTDTQYF
TGTGCCAGCAGTGGTCTAGCGGGGAACACAGATACGCAGTATTTT
>TRBJ1-2|TRBD1|TRBV5-4|.
CASRADRSYGYTF
TGTGCCAGCAGGGCGGACAGGTCGTATGGCTACACCTTC
>TRBJ1-1|.|TRBV10-2|.
CASSDLVEMNTEAFF
TGCGCCAGCAGTGACCTGGTAGAAATGAACACTGAAGCTTTCTTT
>TRBJ1-5|TRBD1|TRBV19|.
CATLDDRGGYQPQHF
TGTGCCACCTTGGACGACAGGGGTGGATATCAGCCCCAGCATTTT
>TRBJ2-1|TRBD2|TRBV7-6|.
CASSLGTSSYNEQFF
TGTGCCAGCAGCTTAGGGACTAGCAGCTACAATGAGCAGTTCTTC
>TRBJ2-3|.|TRBV27|.
CASSLVWGGANQDTQYF
TGTGCCAGCAGTCTGGTTTGGGGGGGGGCCAATCAGGATACGCAGTATTTT
>TRBJ1-4|TRBD1|TRBV5-8|.
CASSPRQGLKREKLFF
TGTGCCAGCAGCCCCCGACAGGGCCTAAAGCGGGAAAAACTGTTTTTT
>TRBJ2-7|TRBD1|TRBV11-2|.
CASSSYRGNHYEQYF
TGTGCCAGCAGCTCCTACAGGGGGAACCACTACGAGCAGTACTTC
>TRBJ2-7|.|TRBV9|.
CASSVGGSSYEQYF
TGTGCCAGCAGCGTTGGGGGTTCTTCCTACGAGCAGTACTTC
>TRBJ2-3|.|TRBV5-1|.
CASLDNWGGSTDTQYF
TGCGCCAGCTTAGATAACTGGGGCGGAAGCACAGATACGCAGTATTTT
>TRBJ2-7|TRBD2|TRBV6-6|once
CASSLAGANEQYF
TGTGCCAGCAGTCTAGCGGGAGCGAACGAGCAGTACTTC
>TRBJ2-7|.|TRBV5-1|.
CASSASPPEPRYF
TGCGCCAGCAGCGCTTCCCCGCCTGAACCTAGGTACTTC
>TRBJ2-3|TRBD1|TRBV5-6|.
CASSRRTGRTDTQYF
TGTGCCAGCAGTCGTCGGACAGGGAGGACAGATACGCAGTATTTT
>TRBJ2-3|TRBD2|TRBV7-6|.
CASTPGALAGGPNTQYF
TGTGCCAGCACTCCCGGGGCACTAGCGGGAGGGCCAAATACGCAGTATTTT
>TRBJ2-1|TRBD2|TRBV11-3|.
CASSFTSGSNEQFF
TGTGCCAGCAGCTTTACTAGCGGGAGCAATGAGCAGTTCTTC